The rows below give T cell receptor beta chains drawn from one sample of a study of vaccination and CD4 T cells after COVID-19. Their antigen targets remain unknown. TCRdb fed the PCR reads into MiXCR, producing one record per CDR3 protein. This sample has about 24,000 distinct CDR3 sequences, with 30% found just once. The sequenced sample was CD4+ T cells from blood, cultured in vitro, obtained about 7 months after SARS-CoV-2 vaccination. These receptors all stem from a human donor who had recovered from COVID-19. Each CDR3 is given with its conserved first and last residue. The D gene is left open where the match is weak. Part of the rows lack a size; the others show once, few, many or a class for expanded clones.

>TRBV20-1|TRBJ2-1|few|.
CSAKPPTSNEQFF
TGCAGTGCGAAACCCCCGACTAGTAATGAGCAGTTCTTC
>TRBV19|TRBJ2-5|.|TRBD1
CASRTTRDSLQETQYF
TGTGCCAGTAGGACCACCCGGGACAGCTTACAAGAGACCCAGTACTTC
>TRBV27|TRBJ2-5|.|.
CASSSIGRETQYF
TGTGCCAGCAGTTCGATCGGGAGAGAGACCCAGTACTTC
>TRBV6-5|TRBJ2-6|.|.
CASSYDGGAGANVLTF
TGTGCCAGCAGTTATGATGGGGGCGCTGGGGCCAACGTCCTGACTTTC
>TRBV25-1|TRBJ2-7|few|.
CASRHEQYF
TGTGCCAGCAGGCACGAGCAGTACTTC
>TRBV15|TRBJ2-1|few|TRBD1
CATSSNRGSYNEQFF
TGTGCCACCAGCAGTAACAGGGGCTCCTACAATGAGCAGTTCTTC
>TRBV6-2/TRBV6-3|TRBJ2-7|.|.
CASSYLVGEQYF
TGTGCCAGCAGTTACCTCGTCGGGGAGCAGTACTTC
>TRBV9|TRBJ2-5|.|.
CASSTSEGDQETQYF
TGTGCCAGCAGCACCTCCGAGGGGGACCAAGAGACCCAGTACTTC
>TRBV7-9|TRBJ2-1|.|TRBD2
CASSSDGTSNNEQFF
TGTGCCAGCAGCTCCGACGGGACTAGCAACAATGAGCAGTTCTTC
>TRBV6-1|TRBJ2-3|.|.
CASSTKLLGSADTQYF
TGTGCCAGCAGTACGAAATTGCTTGGGAGCGCAGATACGCAGTATTTT
>TRBV7-9|TRBJ2-1|.|.
CASSLGSHNEQFF
TGTGCCAGCAGCTTAGGGTCTCACAATGAGCAGTTCTTC
>TRBV20-1|TRBJ2-5|.|TRBD2
CSAPVTSGKETQYF
TGCAGTGCCCCCGTGACTAGCGGGAAAGAGACCCAGTACTTC
>TRBV20-1|TRBJ2-2|few|TRBD1
CSAPRQGARTGELFF
TGCAGTGCTCCTCGACAGGGGGCAAGGACCGGGGAGCTGTTTTTT
>TRBV10-3|TRBJ2-1|.|.
CAIGDPGRSYNEQFF
TGTGCCATCGGGGATCCGGGCCGGTCCTACAATGAGCAGTTCTTC
>TRBV7-9|TRBJ1-1|medium-sized|TRBD1
CASSLPPRGGTEAFF
TGTGCCAGCAGCTTACCGCCCAGGGGGGGGACTGAAGCTTTCTTT
>TRBV4-1|TRBJ1-2|.|.
CASSQETVPGGYTF
TGCGCCAGCAGCCAAGAGACTGTGCCGGGTGGCTACACCTTC
>TRBV7-9|TRBJ1-1|.|TRBD1
CASSLLGQGEAFF
TGTGCCAGCAGCCTCCTCGGACAGGGGGAAGCTTTCTTT
>TRBV29-1|TRBJ2-7|.|.
CSVSDPYEQYF
TGCAGCGTTTCCGACCCCTACGAGCAGTACTTC
>TRBV27|TRBJ1-1|.|TRBD1
CASISGQGDTEAFF
TGTGCCAGCATTTCGGGACAGGGAGACACTGAAGCTTTCTTT
>TRBV7-2|TRBJ2-2|.|.
CASKPGSTGELFF
TGTGCCAGCAAGCCTGGGTCCACCGGGGAGCTGTTTTTT
>TRBV5-1|TRBJ1-1|.|TRBD1
CASSDPGQGGEAFF
TGCGCCAGCAGCGATCCGGGACAGGGGGGTGAAGCTTTCTTT
>TRBV6-1|TRBJ2-7|.|TRBD1
CASSDRTGASLGKQYF
TGTGCCAGCAGTGATCGGACAGGGGCGTCCCTAGGCAAGCAGTACTTC
>TRBV20-1|TRBJ2-2|.|TRBD1
CSARDLTGGGNTGELFF
TGCAGTGCTAGAGATCTGACAGGGGGCGGGAACACCGGGGAGCTGTTTTTT
>TRBV27|TRBJ2-3|.|.
CASSSTFRDTQYF
TGTGCCAGCAGCAGTACCTTTCGAGATACGCAGTATTTT
>TRBV20-1|TRBJ2-5|.|.
CSARTAQETQYF
TGCAGTGCCCGCACTGCTCAGGAGACCCAGTACTTC
>TRBV6-5|TRBJ2-1|.|TRBD2
CASSYGLAGAVQFF
TGTGCCAGCAGTTACGGACTAGCGGGAGCAGTTCAGTTCTTC
>TRBV7-9|TRBJ1-5|few|TRBD1
CASSPGTGTNQPQHF
TGTGCCAGCAGCCCCGGGACAGGGACTAATCAGCCCCAGCATTTT
>TRBV9|TRBJ2-1|.|.
CASSPRSLLNEQFF
TGTGCCAGCAGCCCTCGGAGCTTGCTCAATGAGCAGTTCTTC
>TRBV20-1|TRBJ2-3|few|TRBD2
CSASLSGVADTQYF
TGCAGTGCTAGTCTTAGCGGGGTGGCAGATACGCAGTATTTT
>TRBV11-1|TRBJ2-7|.|TRBD2
CASSFSGSYEQYF
TGTGCCAGCAGTTTTAGCGGGAGTTACGAGCAGTACTTC
>TRBV7-3|TRBJ2-1|.|TRBD1
CASSPTDLGTESYNEQFF
TGTGCCAGCAGCCCCACGGACCTTGGGACAGAGTCCTACAATGAGCAGTTCTTC
>TRBV18|TRBJ2-5|.|TRBD2
CASSRASGRMKTQYF
TGTGCCAGCTCACGGGCTAGCGGGCGTATGAAGACCCAGTACTTC
>TRBV10-3|TRBJ2-7|few|.
CAISESQGLSEQYF
TGTGCCATCAGTGAGTCCCAGGGGCTGAGCGAGCAGTACTTC
>TRBV6-1|TRBJ1-6|many|.
CASSTPGGSPLHF
TGTGCCAGCAGTACCCCCGGAGGGTCACCCCTCCACTTT
>TRBV10-3|TRBJ2-3|.|.
CATQQSTDTQYF
TGTGCCACCCAACAGAGCACAGATACGCAGTATTTT
>TRBV20-1|TRBJ2-5|.|.
CSARDSWVQGERETQYF
TGCAGTGCTAGAGATTCATGGGTCCAGGGAGAGCGAGAGACCCAGTACTTC
>TRBV18|TRBJ2-5|.|.
CASSAGIETQYF
TGTGCCAGCTCAGCGGGAATAGAGACCCAGTACTTC
>TRBV7-2|TRBJ2-3|few|.
CASSLAGVTDTQYF
TGTGCCAGCAGCTTAGCCGGGGTCACAGATACGCAGTATTTT
>TRBV15|TRBJ2-1|.|.
CATGSRQASDEQFF
TGTGCCACCGGCTCCAGACAGGCGAGCGATGAGCAGTTCTTC
>TRBV7-9|TRBJ1-6|few|TRBD1
CASSLARTGEDSPLHF
TGTGCCAGCAGCTTAGCGCGGACAGGGGAAGACTCACCCCTCCACTTT
>TRBV15|TRBJ2-1|few|TRBD2
CATSRREGSRLINEQFF
TGTGCCACCAGCAGAAGGGAGGGGAGCCGCTTGATCAATGAGCAGTTCTTC
>TRBV6-2/TRBV6-3|TRBJ2-5|.|.
CASSYSSRRETQYF
TGTGCCAGCAGTTACTCGAGCCGCCGGGAGACCCAGTACTTC
>TRBV6-1|TRBJ2-1|.|.
CASSRASEVIGEQFF
TGTGCCAGCAGTCGCGCCTCGGAGGTAATTGGTGAGCAGTTCTTC
>TRBV7-2|TRBJ2-5|.|.
CASSLSPSFAETQYF
TGTGCCAGCAGCTTATCGCCTAGTTTCGCGGAGACCCAGTACTTC
>TRBV7-9|TRBJ2-1|few|TRBD1
CASSPWTGNNEQFF
TGTGCCAGCAGCCCCTGGACAGGGAACAATGAGCAGTTCTTC
>TRBV20-1|TRBJ1-2|few|.
CSARYLMLGGYTF
TGCAGTGCTAGATACTTAATGTTGGGTGGCTACACCTTC
>TRBV4-3|TRBJ1-2|.|.
CASSQLHPTGNYGYTF
TGCGCCAGCAGCCAATTGCATCCTACAGGGAACTATGGCTACACCTTC
>TRBV7-3|TRBJ2-1|once|.
CASSSGYEQFF
TGTGCCAGCAGCTCCGGGTATGAGCAGTTCTTC
>TRBV5-1|TRBJ2-5|.|TRBD1
CASSLGTDRAETQYF
TGCGCCAGCAGCTTGGGAACGGACAGGGCGGAGACCCAGTACTTC
>TRBV2|TRBJ2-5|.|TRBD2
CASSDLGVAGLGETQYF
TGTGCCAGCAGTGATTTGGGGGTAGCGGGTTTAGGCGAGACCCAGTACTTC
>TRBV7-9|TRBJ1-1|few|.
CASSFVSNTEAFF
TGTGCCAGCAGCTTCGTCTCGAACACTGAAGCTTTCTTT
>TRBV6-1|TRBJ2-5|.|.
CASSEAWLGGLWGAYQETQYF
TGTGCCAGCAGTGAAGCGTGGTTGGGCGGGCTATGGGGGGCCTACCAAGAGACCCAGTACTTC
>TRBV20-1|TRBJ2-7|few|.
CSARDQVIPYEQYF
TGCAGTGCTAGAGATCAAGTAATACCCTACGAGCAGTACTTC
>TRBV4-1|TRBJ2-1|.|.
CASSQDNGGAPYNEQFF
TGCGCCAGCAGCCAAGATAATGGGGGTGCCCCCTACAATGAGCAGTTCTTC
>TRBV20-1|TRBJ2-1|.|.
CSARDIGPVEQFF
TGCAGTGCTAGAGATATCGGACCCGTAGAGCAGTTCTTC